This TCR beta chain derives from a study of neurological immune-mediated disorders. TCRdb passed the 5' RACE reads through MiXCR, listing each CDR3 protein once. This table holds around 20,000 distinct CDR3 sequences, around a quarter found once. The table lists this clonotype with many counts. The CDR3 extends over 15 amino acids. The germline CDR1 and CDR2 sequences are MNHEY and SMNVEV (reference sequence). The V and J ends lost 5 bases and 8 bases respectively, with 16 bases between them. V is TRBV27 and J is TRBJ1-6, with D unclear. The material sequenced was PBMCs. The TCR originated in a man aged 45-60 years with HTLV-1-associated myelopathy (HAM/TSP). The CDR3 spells CASSDWDLPHSPLHF. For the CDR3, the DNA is TGTGCCAGCAGTGACTGGGATTTACCGCATTCACCCCTCCACTTT.